Below are 21 T cell receptor beta chains sequenced from a single sample in a study of shared clonotypes between healthy human individuals. Here immunoSEQ multiplex PCR was the method, and the copy in TCRdb shows in-frame clones only, minus some. Of under 2,500,000 clones listed, almost 96% are singletons. The sequenced material came from naive CD4+ T cells sorted from blood. Subset: CD45RA+ positively selected. The receptors were gathered from a man aged 18 to 30 in good health.

V and J are TRBV10-2 and TRBJ2-6; no clear D. The CDR3 spans 12 residues. Per the germline V gene, CDR1 is WSHSY and CDR2 is SAAADI. Trimming took 11 bases from V and 1 from J, leaving 6 bases between them. CDR3 protein: CAATSGANVLTF. CDR3 bases: TGCGCCGCGACGTCTGGGGCCAACGTCCTGACTTTC.

This chain links TRBV11-2 with TRBJ1-3, with D perhaps TRBD1 (5 bases). Germline CDR1 reads SGHAT; CDR2 reads FQNNGV. The CDR3 totals 15 residues. The ends were cut back, 5 bases at V and 2 bases at J, with 13 bases in the middle. In nucleotides, the CDR3 is TGTGCCAGCAGCGGGGGGGTTTCGCCTGGAAACACCATATATTTT. Its protein product is CASSGGVSPGNTIYF.

The table lists this clone with a few counts. The J gene is TRBJ2-1, the V gene TRBV5-1, with D possibly being TRBD1 (6 bases). Germline CDR1 SGHRS, CDR2 YFSETQ. V was clipped by 0 bases and J by 2 bases, with 15 bases between them. The CDR3 is 17 amino acids. The CDR3 spells CASSLDPVGGAYNEQFF. DNA of the CDR3: TGCGCCAGCAGCTTGGACCCCGTTGGGGGCGCCTACAATGAGCAGTTCTTC. Full variable domain (outside the CDR3, taken from reference TRBV5-1 and TRBJ2-1): KAGVTQTPRYLIKTRGQQVTLSCSPISGHRSVSWYQQTPGQGLQFLFEYFSETQRNKGNFPGRFSGRQFSNSRSEMNVSTLELGDSALYLCASSLDPVGGAYNEQFFGPGTRLTVL.

Comment on this clone: The identical CDR3 is also encoded by other nucleotide sequences in the sample. V gene TRBV7-2 combines with J gene TRBJ2-7; weak D call: TRBD1 (5 bases). The CDR3 totals 12 residues. Looked up from germline, CDR1 is SGHTA and CDR2 is FQGNSA. The V gene lost 3 bases and the J gene lost 7 bases, with 10 bases spanning the gap. DNA of the CDR3: TGTGCCAGCAGCTTGGGGCCGGGTGAGCAGTACTTC. Translation: CASSLGPGEQYF.

This chain links TRBV6-5 with TRBJ2-3; no clear D. Germline CDR1 reads MNHEY; CDR2 reads SVGAGI. The CDR3 is 14 amino acids. The V and J ends lost 0 bases and 2 bases respectively, with 6 bases between them. The CDR3, as DNA: TGTGCCAGCAGTTACTCTTCAGACACAGATACGCAGTATTTT. Protein product: CASSYSSDTDTQYF.

This clone showed up just once. The chain combines TRBV10-3 with TRBJ2-1, with D possibly matching TRBD1 (6 bases). Germline loops: CDR1 ENHRY, CDR2 SYGVKD. CDR3 length equals 15 residues. Trimming stripped 10 bases from V and 7 bases from J, with 23 bases between. DNA of the CDR3: TGTGCCACAACAGTGGGGGTAGGGGGTAATAATGAGCAGTTCTTC. Its protein is CATTVGVGGNNEQFF.

The J gene is TRBJ1-6, the V gene TRBV7-2; D is unresolved. Trimming left V 1 base short and J 3 bases short, with 7 bases between. The CDR3 has 15 amino acids. Germline CDR1 and CDR2: SGHTA and FQGNSA. The CDR3 region has the DNA TGTGCCAGCAGCTTAGTCCCCAACTATAATTCACCCCTCCACTTT. Amino acid sequence: CASSLVPNYNSPLHF.

The rearrangement links TRBV5-4 to TRBJ1-2; 8 bases line up with TRBD1. This CDR3 is built from 18 residues. Trimming cost V 1 base and J 6 bases; bases outside gene matches: 17. CDR1 and CDR2 from the germline V gene are SGHNT and YYREEE (reference sequence). The CDR3 is CASSLLKGAGGAFDGYTF. CDR3 in DNA: TGTGCCAGCAGCTTGCTTAAAGGAGCAGGGGGCGCTTTCGATGGCTACACCTTC.

The chain links TRBV7-2 to TRBJ2-2; no definite D call. V gave up 2 bases and J gave up 4 bases, with 8 bases separating them. The CDR3 contains 14 residues. CDR1 is SGHTA and CDR2 is FQGNSA in the germline V gene. CDR3 in amino acids: CASSLSRSTGELFF. In DNA form, the CDR3 reads TGTGCCAGCAGCTTATCGAGAAGCACCGGGGAGCTGTTTTTT.

The J gene is TRBJ2-7, the V gene TRBV5-1, with D perhaps TRBD1 or TRBD2 (7 bases each). CDR3 length: 14 residues. V was clipped by 4 bases and J by 5 bases, with 16 bases between them. Per the germline V gene, CDR1 is SGHRS and CDR2 is YFSETQ. CDR3 amino acids: CASSIQQGRDEQYF. CDR3 in DNA: TGCGCCAGCAGCATCCAACAGGGGAGGGACGAGCAGTACTTC.

This chain uses TRBV27 with TRBJ1-6; a possible D gene is TRBD1 (5 bases). There are 15 residues in the CDR3. V was pared by 3 bases and J by 6 bases, with 12 bases between. Germline V gene sequence: CDR1 MNHEY, CDR2 SMNVEV (reference sequence). The CDR3 bases are TGTGCCAGCAGTTTTAGAGGGGAGGGTAATTCACCCCTCCACTTT. This gives the protein CASSFRGEGNSPLHF.

This clone showed up just once. The chain links TRBV30 to TRBJ2-5; D unclear. CDR3 size: 13 residues. Germline-derived CDR1 and CDR2 are GTSNPN and SVGIG (reference sequence). Trimming cost V 2 bases and J 5 bases, with 12 bases left between them. CDR3 DNA sequence: TGTGCCTGGAGTCAGGTTGTTAAGGAGACCCAGTACTTC. Its translation: CAWSQVVKETQYF.

The CDR3 nucleotides read TGTGCCAGCAGCCCGGGACAGGACGCCTGGAGCTCCTATAATTCACCCCTCCACTTT. Protein: CASSPGQDAWSSYNSPLHF. The chain is built from TRBV7-8 and TRBJ1-6; 8 nucleotides align to TRBD1. This CDR3 has 19 residues. Germline V gives CDR1 SGHVS, CDR2 FQNEAQ. After removal of 5 bases from V and 0 bases from J, the junction contained 12 bases not matched to a gene.

As DNA, the CDR3 is TGTGCCAGCAGTTTCTTTACCCTGGAGGCCAAAAACATTCAGTACTTC. This sequence encodes CASSFFTLEAKNIQYF. The chain recombines TRBV28 with TRBJ2-4; D gene uncertain. The CDR3 covers 16 residues. V dropped 3 bases and J dropped 1 base, with 13 bases sitting between them. CDR1 and CDR2 from the germline V gene are MDHEN and SYDVKM.

This clone was counted once. This chain links TRBV5-6 with TRBJ2-3, with 11 bases matching TRBD2. The germline gives CDR1 SGHDT, CDR2 YYEEEE. Losses at the gene ends were 3 bases for V and 4 bases for J; bases not matched to a gene: 10. The CDR3 sequence is 17 residues long. The CDR3: CASSWWASGRSADTQYF. As DNA, the CDR3 is TGTGCCAGCAGCTGGTGGGCTAGCGGGAGGAGCGCAGATACGCAGTATTTT.

As regards this clone: The sample carries other DNA sequences with the same CDR3. The chain joins TRBV7-2 to TRBJ2-5; 11 positions agree with TRBD2. Germline V lookup: CDR1 SGHTA, CDR2 FQGNSA. Trimming removed 3 bases from V and 4 bases from J; junction bases left unmatched: 4. There are 15 residues in the CDR3. The CDR3 DNA is TGTGCCAGCAGCTTGGCACTAGCGGGAGTAGAGACCCAGTACTTC. It is translated as CASSLALAGVETQYF.

This chain connects TRBV4-1 to TRBJ1-4; tentatively, D is TRBD1 (5 bases). The germline CDR1 and CDR2 sequences are MGHRA and YSYEKL. CDR3 length: 17 residues. V shed 7 bases and J shed 0 bases, with 18 bases lying between them. The CDR3: CASTQVGPIPTNEKLFF. The CDR3 bases are TGCGCCAGCACCCAGGTGGGGCCGATACCAACTAATGAAAAACTGTTTTTT.

V is TRBV2 and J is TRBJ2-1; D not resolved. There are 12 residues in the CDR3. V was pared by 4 bases and J by 8 bases, with 9 bases between. CDR1 and CDR2 from the germline V gene are SNHLY and FYNNEI. CDR3: CASSVTKYEQFF. CDR3 in DNA: TGTGCCAGCAGTGTAACCAAGTATGAGCAGTTCTTC. The full variable domain, its missing parts supplied by reference TRBV2 and TRBJ2-1, is EPEVTQTPSHQVTQMGQEVILRCVPISNHLYFYWYRQILGQKVEFLVSFYNNEISEKSEIFDDQFSVERPDGSNFTLKIRSTKLEDSAMYFCASSVTKYEQFFGPGTRLTVL.

This clone occurred a few times. The chain uses TRBV7-9 and TRBJ2-3, with 7 bases lining up with TRBD2. CDR1 and CDR2 from the germline V gene are SEHNR and FQNEAQ (reference sequence). The CDR3 is 17 residues long. Trimming removed 4 bases from V and 0 bases from J; junction bases left unmatched: 10. The CDR3 bases are TGTGCCAGCAGCTCCAGCTATAGCGGGTTTAGCACAGATACGCAGTATTTT. Protein: CASSSSYSGFSTDTQYF. The whole variable domain, remainder taken from reference TRBV7-9 and TRBJ2-3, is DTGVSQNPRHKITKRGQNVTFRCDPISEHNRLYWYRQTLGQGPEFLTYFQNEAQLEKSRLLSDRFSAERPKGSFSTLEIQRTEQGDSAMYLCASSSSYSGFSTDTQYFGPGTRLTVL.

This chain joins TRBV10-3 and TRBJ2-7; D unclear. Deletions cut 3 bases from V and 2 bases from J, with 11 bases between. This CDR3 region has 14 residues. Germline V CDR1 and CDR2: ENHRY, SYGVKD. The CDR3, as DNA: TGTGCCATCAGTGACCAACATCGAGCCTACGAGCAGTACTTC. Translated, it gives CAISDQHRAYEQYF.

The gene calls are TRBV5-1 and TRBJ1-5, with 9 bases lining up with TRBD1. Germline CDR1 SGHRS, CDR2 YFSETQ. J was trimmed by 11 bases and V by 0 bases; bases with no gene match: 3. The CDR3 covers 13 residues. The DNA of the CDR3 is TGCGCCAGCAGCTTGGGGACAGGGGAGGCCCAGCATTTT. Translated: CASSLGTGEAQHF.